The 9 T cell receptor beta chains given below trace back to one sample, sequenced in a study of blood T cell repertoires in COVID-19. The method was immunoSEQ multiplex PCR; TCRdb's version includes in-frame clones alone and lacks a portion of them. The sample shows around 76,000 clones, about 85% of them seen only once. Source material: peripheral blood. The receptors derive from a man of 80 years or more with acute or convalescent COVID-19.

The rearrangement uses TRBV5-1 and TRBJ1-5; D remains unclear. V lost 4 bases to trimming and J lost 4 bases, with 12 bases between them. The CDR3 extends over 14 amino acids. Germline-derived CDR1 and CDR2 are SGHRS and YFSETQ. The CDR3: CASSLTGSNQPQHF. CDR3 DNA: TGCGCCAGCAGCCTGACCGGGTCGAATCAGCCCCAGCATTTT.

This rearrangement joins TRBV7-2 to TRBJ2-7, with 13 bases lining up with TRBD2. V lost 5 bases, J lost 4 bases, and 2 bases stayed unmatched. Per the germline V gene, CDR1 is SGHTA and CDR2 is FQGNSA. The CDR3 is made up of 14 amino acids. CDR3 sequence (DNA): TGTGCCAGCAGCACGGGACTAGCGGGGTACGAGCAGTACTTC. This sequence encodes CASSTGLAGYEQYF.

To note about this clone: An end of the junction differs from the germline gene, which may be a read error. V gene TRBV10-2 combines with J gene TRBJ2-7; D might be TRBD1 (6 bases). Germline CDR1 is WSHSY and CDR2 is SAAADI. This CDR3 region has 13 residues. CDR3 sequence: CASNEGRGYEQYF. CDR3 coding DNA: TGCGCCAGCAATGAGGGCAGGGGATACGAGCAGTACTTC.

This sequence joins TRBV4-1 and TRBJ2-1; the D gene is possibly TRBD2 (7 bases). Between the trimmed V and J ends, which lost 3 bases and 2 bases, there was a span of 11 bases. The germline V gene has CDR1 MGHRA and CDR2 YSYEKL. The CDR3 consists of 15 residues. CDR3 in DNA: TGCGCCAGCAGCCAGGGCGGGGGCCCCTACAATGAGCAGTTCTTC. This translates into CASSQGGGPYNEQFF.

The chain employs TRBV12-3 or TRBV12-4 and TRBJ2-2; D is ambiguous. V lost 1 base and J 5 bases, leaving 5 bases between the germline ends. CDR3 length: 13 residues. The CDR3 loop is CASSLGRTGELFF. Here the CDR3 DNA reads TGTGCCAGCAGTTTAGGCAGAACCGGGGAGCTGTTTTTT.

This clone has only one observation. The CDR3 region has the DNA TGTGCCAGCAGCTCTGGGACAGAGAATCCCTACGAGCAGTACTTC. Protein: CASSSGTENPYEQYF. The chain has TRBV11-3 and TRBJ2-7, with 7 bases that match TRBD1. Germline V gene lookup returns CDR1 SGHNT and CDR2 YENEEA. The CDR3 totals 15 residues. V lost 4 bases and J lost 2; bases outside the gene matches: 8.

The chain uses TRBV11-2 and TRBJ1-1; no reliable D call. The germline V and J ends were trimmed by 5 bases and 5 bases, with 15 bases remaining between them. The CDR3 loop spans 14 amino acids. Germline lookup yields CDR1 SGHAT and CDR2 FQNNGV. For the CDR3, the DNA is TGTGCCAGCAGCCCCGTCTTGGGAGGGACTGAAGCTTTCTTT. It yields the protein CASSPVLGGTEAFF.

As to this clone: At one end, the junction sequence differs from germline, possibly due to a read error. V usage is TRBV11-2 and J usage is TRBJ1-2, with D possibly being TRBD1 (5 bases). The length of the CDR3 is 19 residues. Germline CDR1 SGHAT, CDR2 FQNNGV. The CDR3 here is CVSSLVFLGELRAGQGYTF. In nucleotides, the CDR3 is TGTGTCAGCAGCTTAGTATTTCTGGGCGAGCTCAGGGCTGGACAAGGCTACACCTTC. Filled out from reference TRBV11-2 and TRBJ1-2, the complete variable domain reads EAGVAQSPRYKIIEKRQSVAFWCNPISGHATLYWYQQILGQGPKLLIQFQNNGVVDDSQLPKDRFSAERLKGVDSTLKIQPAKLEDSAVYLCVSSLVFLGELRAGQGYTFGSGTRLTVV.

The V gene is TRBV6-5, the J gene TRBJ1-2; 9 bases are a match to TRBD1. V lost 6 bases to trimming and J lost 4 bases; unmatched junction nucleotides: 6. The CDR3 covers 14 residues. Germline-derived CDR1 and CDR2 are MNHEY and SVGAGI. The CDR3: CASRGDRAGYGYTF. In DNA, the CDR3 is TGTGCCAGCAGGGGGGACAGGGCTGGCTATGGCTACACCTTC.